This T cell receptor beta chain derives from a study of control samples from healthy donors and cancer patients. Measured with immunoSEQ multiplex PCR; TCRdb has only the in-frame clones, and not every one. The table lists 20,000 to 25,000 clones, 80% to 85% of them singletons. Germline CDR1 and CDR2: SGHAT and FQDESV (reference sequence). The CDR3 has 14 residues. V lost 4 bases and J lost 7, with 16 bases in between. This clone was found a few times. This chain joins TRBV11-1 and TRBJ1-1; no clear D. Sequences were obtained from PBMCs. This TCR was recovered from a man aged 60 to 75 with colorectal cancer. The CDR3 loop reads CASSSRFGGGEAFF. The CDR3, as DNA: TGTGCCAGCAGCTCGCGTTTCGGAGGCGGTGAAGCTTTCTTT.